These 25 T cell receptor beta chains share one sample of origin, sequenced in a study of T cells in Graves' hyperthyroidism and ophthalmopathy. The CDR3 regions of TCR beta were amplified from RNA transcripts. The TCR CDR3 was amplified in a first-round RT-PCR using the HTBI primer set. TCRdb redid the calling of the multiplex PCR reads with MiXCR, one entry per CDR3 protein. In the table there are approximately 610,000 distinct CDR3 sequences, about 14% of which are singletons. Sequencing input: blood. These TCRs come from a woman aged 40 to 50 with Graves' ophthalmopathy.

The rearrangement joins TRBV24-1 to TRBJ2-3, with 8 bases matching TRBD1. The CDR3 is 15 residues long. Germline CDR1 is KGHDR and CDR2 is SFDVKD. The trim removed 4 bases at V and 4 bases at J, leaving 6 bases unmatched. This CDR3 is CATSDLDRGADTQYF. Written as DNA, the CDR3 is TGTGCCACCAGTGACCTAGACAGGGGTGCAGATACGCAGTATTTT.

This clonotype has a count of ten or more. The genes are TRBV12-3 or TRBV12-4 and TRBJ2-7, with D maybe TRBD2 (6 bases). Trimming shortened V by 4 bases and J by 0 bases, and 13 bases separated the two germline ends. The CDR3 spans 15 residues. CDR3 protein: CASSSAGGSSYEQYF. The CDR3 DNA sequence: TGTGCCAGCAGTTCGGCAGGAGGGAGCTCCTACGAGCAGTACTTC.

This clonotype was recorded at least ten times. The genes are TRBV6-5 and TRBJ1-2; maybe TRBD1 (5 bases). The germline gives CDR1 MNHEY, CDR2 SVGAGI. The ends were cut back, 0 bases at V and 7 bases at J, with 18 bases in the middle. This CDR3 spans 16 amino acids. The CDR3 here is CASSYSGTGRDVGYTF. The CDR3 DNA is TGTGCCAGCAGTTACTCGGGGACTGGGAGGGATGTTGGCTACACCTTC.

This clonotype has at least ten counts. V usage is TRBV27 and J usage is TRBJ2-7, with 8 bases identical to TRBD1. The CDR3 consists of 15 residues. The J segment lost 0 bases and the V segment lost 6 bases, leaving 7 bases of the junction unmatched. CDR1 MNHEY and CDR2 SMNVEV come from the germline V gene (reference sequence). The CDR3: CASSLTGEGSYEQYF. In DNA form, the CDR3 reads TGTGCCAGCAGCCTGACAGGGGAAGGCTCCTACGAGCAGTACTTC.

This clonotype was seen more than once but under ten times. The chain joins TRBV7-2 to TRBJ1-2; D unclear. The V gene's germline CDR1 is SGHTA and CDR2 FQGNSA. This CDR3 region has 13 residues. V lost 5 bases, J lost 4 bases, and 11 bases lay in between. CDR3 nucleotide sequence: TGTGCCAGCAGCCCGTTTGGCGGCTATGGCTACACCTTC. Residues: CASSPFGGYGYTF. The variable domain in full, with the rest retrieved from reference TRBV7-2 and TRBJ1-2, is GAGVSQSPSNKVTEKGKDVELRCDPISGHTALYWYRQSLGQGLEFLIYFQGNSAPDKSGLPSDRFSAERTGGSVSTLTIQRTQQEDSAVYLCASSPFGGYGYTFGSGTRLTVV.

This clonotype was counted many times. The chain joins TRBV6-1 to TRBJ2-7; D not resolved. CDR3 length equals 15 residues. Germline CDR1 and CDR2: MNHNS and SASEGT. V was cut by 2 bases and J by 3 bases, with 14 bases left in between. CDR3 nucleotides: TGTGCCAGCAGTGAACAGCCTCAAAGTGACTACGAGCAGTACTTC. As protein: CASSEQPQSDYEQYF.

This clonotype has ten or more counts. J is TRBJ2-5 and V is TRBV27; the D is unclear. The CDR3 is made up of 14 amino acids. Per germline, CDR1 MNHEY and CDR2 SMNVEV (reference sequence). V was trimmed by 5 bases and J by 5 bases, leaving 15 bases between them. The CDR3 DNA reads as TGTGCCAGCAGTCCGATTGATTCCCAGGAGACCCAGTACTTC. Translation gives CASSPIDSQETQYF.

Many counts were recorded for this clonotype. This chain joins TRBV7-9 and TRBJ2-7, with 8 bases matching TRBD1. V dropped 5 bases and J dropped 4; count of bases not matched to a gene: 7. From germline, CDR1 is SEHNR and CDR2 FQNEAQ (reference sequence). The CDR3 covers 14 residues. The CDR3: CASSPRDRWYEQYF. The DNA of the CDR3 is TGTGCCAGCAGCCCGCGGGACAGGTGGTACGAGCAGTACTTC.

The sample holds many counts of this clonotype. The chain combines TRBV30 with TRBJ1-2; no firm D call. The CDR3 has 14 residues. Germline V gives CDR1 GTSNPN, CDR2 SVGIG (reference sequence). V lost 2 bases, J lost 7 bases, and 17 bases lay in between. As DNA, the CDR3 is TGTGCCTGGAGTAGGACGGTAGTTATTGTTGGCTACACCTTC. Its translation is CAWSRTVVIVGYTF. The whole variable domain, remainder taken from reference TRBV30 and TRBJ1-2, is SQTIHQWPATLVQPVGSPLSLECTVEGTSNPNLYWYRQAAGRGLQLLFYSVGIGQISSEVPQNLSASRPQDRQFILSSKKLLLSDSGFYLCAWSRTVVIVGYTFGSGTRLTVV.

The chain recombines TRBV28 with TRBJ2-7; possible D gene TRBD1, 6 bases. This CDR3 has 15 amino acids. Germline CDR1 MDHEN, CDR2 SYDVKM. V was shortened by 6 bases and J by 2 bases, with 17 bases between the two germline ends. In DNA form, the CDR3 reads TGTGCCAGCAGCAACCGGGACAAAAACACCTACGAGCAGTACTTC. It is translated as CASSNRDKNTYEQYF.

This clonotype was seen only a few times. The J gene is TRBJ2-2, the V gene TRBV7-3; 9 positions agree with TRBD2. Trimming took 2 bases from V and 0 from J; bases not matched to a gene: 4. This CDR3 contains 17 residues. Germline CDR1 and CDR2: SGHTA and FQGTGA. CDR3 region: CASSLLASGANTGELFF. The CDR3 DNA reads TGTGCCAGCAGCTTATTGGCTAGCGGGGCGAACACCGGGGAGCTGTTTTTT. Based on the CDR3 plus reference TRBV7-3 and TRBJ2-2, the full variable domain is GAGVSQTPSNKVTEKGKYVELRCDPISGHTALYWYRQSLGQGPEFLIYFQGTGAADDSGLPNDRFFAVRPEGSVSTLKIQRTERGDSAVYLCASSLLASGANTGELFFGEGSRLTVL.

This clonotype appeared many times. The chain couples TRBV12-3 or TRBV12-4 to TRBJ2-7, with unresolved D. This CDR3 is built from 17 residues. The V and J ends lost 2 bases and 2 bases respectively, with 19 bases between them. This chain's CDR3 is CASSLRLGGEATYEQYF. The CDR3 coding sequence is TGTGCCAGCAGTTTACGCCTCGGCGGCGAGGCCACCTACGAGCAGTACTTC.

The V call is TRBV2, the J call TRBJ2-5; 8 bases are a match to TRBD2. The CDR3 has 14 amino acids. Trimming cost V 4 bases and J 4 bases; bases outside gene matches: 5. The germline gives CDR1 SNHLY, CDR2 FYNNEI. Here the CDR3 reads CASSALAGGETQYF. The CDR3 DNA follows: TGTGCCAGCAGTGCTTTGGCGGGGGGAGAGACCCAGTACTTC. Full variable domain (outside the CDR3, taken from reference TRBV2 and TRBJ2-5): EPEVTQTPSHQVTQMGQEVILRCVPISNHLYFYWYRQILGQKVEFLVSFYNNEISEKSEIFDDQFSVERPDGSNFTLKIRSTKLEDSAMYFCASSALAGGETQYFGPGTRLLVL.

Many counts were recorded for this clonotype. The genes are TRBV30 and TRBJ2-5; no clear D gene. The germline V gene has CDR1 GTSNPN and CDR2 SVGIG (reference sequence). This CDR3 is built from 14 residues. Trimming took 0 bases from V and 4 from J, leaving 12 bases between them. Here the CDR3 DNA reads TGTGCCTGGAGTGTAAGCCACGGACCAGAGACCCAGTACTTC. Translated, it gives CAWSVSHGPETQYF.

This clonotype was picked up many times. The chain couples TRBV28 to TRBJ2-5, with TRBD1 identical over 8 bases. With 3 bases clipped from V and 1 base from J, the junction kept 4 bases outside the gene matches. Germline CDR1 and CDR2: MDHEN and SYDVKM. The CDR3 totals 15 residues. The CDR3 DNA is TGTGCCAGCAGTTTGGCCGGACAGGGCCAAGAGACCCAGTACTTC. Its translation: CASSLAGQGQETQYF.

This clonotype appeared many times. The chain links TRBV7-6 to TRBJ2-5, with 8 bases lining up with TRBD2. V was pared by 1 base and J by 5 bases, with 9 bases of the junction left unmatched. The CDR3 length is 16 residues. Per germline, CDR1 SGHVS and CDR2 FNYEAQ. The CDR3 loop is CASSLESSGGRETQYF. CDR3 nucleotides: TGTGCCAGCAGCTTAGAATCCAGCGGGGGCCGCGAGACCCAGTACTTC.

This clonotype was found many times. This sequence joins TRBV19 and TRBJ2-7; D is perhaps TRBD1 (7 bases). Germline V gene data show CDR1 as LNHDA and CDR2 as SQIVND (reference sequence). V lost 0 bases to trimming and J lost 3 bases, with 15 bases between them. This CDR3 is 16 amino acids long. CDR3 loop: CASSIDRGTAFYEQYF. CDR3 nucleotide sequence: TGTGCCAGTAGTATAGATCGGGGGACAGCCTTCTACGAGCAGTACTTC.

This clonotype was counted a few times. This rearrangement joins TRBV30 to TRBJ1-5, with D perhaps TRBD1 (6 bases). The CDR3 consists of 14 residues. V dropped 1 base and J dropped 7 bases, with 14 bases sitting between them. CDR1 and CDR2 from the germline V gene are GTSNPN and SVGIG (reference sequence). In DNA form, the CDR3 reads TGTGCCTGGAGTGCGGGGCAGGGGATACAGCCCCAGCATTTT. Encoded protein: CAWSAGQGIQPQHF.

This clonotype was seen ten or more times. This chain uses TRBV28 with TRBJ2-5, with D perhaps assigned TRBD1 or TRBD2 (5 bases each). There are 13 residues in the CDR3. CDR1 is MDHEN and CDR2 is SYDVKM in the germline V gene. With 4 bases removed from V and 5 bases from J, the gap between germline ends came to 11 bases. As DNA, the CDR3 is TGTGCCAGCAGTTGGGACCCGAGGGAGACCCAGTACTTC. This gives the protein CASSWDPRETQYF.

The V gene is TRBV7-2, the J gene TRBJ2-7, with a tentative D call TRBD2 (7 bases). Trimming cost V 8 bases and J 3 bases, with 17 bases left between them. The CDR3 length is 14 residues. CDR1 SGHTA and CDR2 FQGNSA come from the germline V gene. The CDR3 region is CASQPAGEGYEQYF. The CDR3 DNA reads TGTGCCAGCCAACCAGCAGGGGAGGGCTACGAGCAGTACTTC.

The rearrangement joins TRBV6-2 or TRBV6-3 to TRBJ2-7; tentatively, D is TRBD2 (6 bases). Deletions cut 0 bases from V and 4 bases from J, with 22 bases between. Germline V CDR1 and CDR2: MNHEY, SVGEGT. CDR3 length: 18 amino acids. CDR3 in amino acids: CASSYSSDLPGGSYEQYF. In DNA, the CDR3 is TGTGCCAGCAGTTACTCTTCGGACCTTCCCGGGGGTTCGTACGAGCAGTACTTC.

This clonotype was seen more than once but under ten times. CDR3 protein: CACYPEGSGANVLTF. The CDR3 DNA reads as TGTGCCTGCTATCCCGAGGGCTCTGGGGCCAACGTCCTGACTTTC. The V call is TRBV30, the J call TRBJ2-6, with D possibly TRBD2 on 5 matching bases. CDR1 is GTSNPN, CDR2 SVGIG, per germline (reference sequence). V shed 6 bases and J shed 0 bases, with 12 bases lying between them. This CDR3 has 15 amino acids.

At least ten counts were recorded for this clonotype. The J gene is TRBJ1-2, the V gene TRBV6-5; no clear D. V lost 5 bases and J lost 0, with 7 bases in between. CDR1 and CDR2 from the germline V gene are MNHEY and SVGAGI. The CDR3 consists of 13 residues. The CDR3 sequence is CASSRGPNYGYTF. The CDR3 DNA reads as TGTGCCAGCAGTAGAGGGCCTAACTATGGCTACACCTTC.

This clonotype was observed a handful of times. V usage is TRBV7-9 and J usage is TRBJ2-3; possibly TRBD1 or TRBD2 for D (5 bases each). This CDR3 is built from 14 residues. CDR1 is SEHNR, CDR2 FQNEAQ, per germline (reference sequence). V lost 6 bases to trimming and J lost 3 bases, with 13 bases between them. The CDR3 here is CASRNWGRTDTQYF. The CDR3 DNA reads as TGTGCCAGCAGAAATTGGGGGAGAACAGATACGCAGTATTTT.

Many counts were recorded for this clonotype. This sequence joins TRBV9 and TRBJ2-7; 8 nucleotides align to TRBD2. Germline CDR1 SGDLS, CDR2 YYNGEE. After removal of 4 bases from V and 2 bases from J, the junction contained 8 bases not matched to a gene. The CDR3 has 15 residues. The CDR3 sequence is CASSPRLAGTYEQYF. The CDR3, as DNA: TGTGCCAGCAGCCCCCGGTTAGCGGGAACCTACGAGCAGTACTTC.